These 29 T cell receptor beta chains were sequenced from one sample in a study of human T cells and chemical hapten exposure. TCRdb independently ran MiXCR on the RACE reads; one entry per CDR3 protein. The table includes about 120,000 distinct CDR3 sequences, approximately 12% detected once. Stated time point: pre-sensitization, week 0. Indicated treatment: therapeutic diphenylcyclopropenone sensitization with weekly scalp DPC. The sequences come from whole blood, collected in connection with sensitization to the hapten diphenylcyclopropenone (DPC). The receptors stem from a woman between 18 and 29 years old with alopecia areata. Some clones in this sample may be carry-over from other donors' samples.

J is TRBJ1-1 and V is TRBV5-5, with D possibly TRBD1 on 5 matching bases. This CDR3 has 15 residues. The germline V gene has CDR1 SGHKS and CDR2 YYEKEE (reference sequence). Trimming cost V 3 bases and J 0 bases, with 12 bases left between them. The CDR3 DNA reads TGTGCCAGCAGCTCACATGACAGCATGAACACTGAAGCTTTCTTT. The encoded protein is CASSSHDSMNTEAFF.

This clonotype was picked up a small number of times. The V gene is TRBV18, the J gene TRBJ1-2, with 9 bases identical to TRBD1. V trimming: 1 base; J trimming: 6 bases; junction bases outside the gene matches: 9. The CDR3 contains 16 residues. CDR1 and CDR2 (germline): KGHSH, LQKENI. CDR3 DNA: TGTGCCAGCTCACCACTCGACAGGGGGACGAGAAATGGCTACACCTTC. It translates to CASSPLDRGTRNGYTF.

The table lists this clonotype with a few counts. CDR3 sequence (DNA): TGTGCCAGCAGTTTAGTACAGGGGTTCCACGAGCAGTACTTC. It translates to CASSLVQGFHEQYF. V and J are TRBV12-3 or TRBV12-4 and TRBJ2-7; TRBD1 aligns across 7 bases. V shed 1 base and J 5 bases; nucleotides not matched to a gene: 5. The CDR3 has 14 amino acids.

The sample holds many counts of this clonotype. The chain has TRBV20-1 and TRBJ2-4; no clear D gene. This CDR3 is 13 amino acids long. Trimming removed 3 bases from V and 4 bases from J, with 10 bases in between. Germline V gene sequence: CDR1 DFQATT, CDR2 SNEGSKA (reference sequence). The DNA for the CDR3 is TGCAGTGCTAGTTCGCGGCCAAAAAACATTCAGTACTTC. As protein: CSASSRPKNIQYF.

This sequence joins TRBV14 and TRBJ2-5; D may be TRBD1 (6 bases). CDR1 and CDR2 (germline): SGHDN, FVKESK. The CDR3 spans 15 residues. Trimming cost V 0 bases and J 5 bases, with 13 bases left between them. CDR3 amino acids: CASSQDRGQGETQYF. The CDR3 bases are TGTGCCAGCAGCCAAGATCGTGGCCAGGGGGAGACCCAGTACTTC. Filled out from reference TRBV14 and TRBJ2-5, the complete variable domain reads EAGVTQFPSHSVIEKGQTVTLRCDPISGHDNLYWYRRVMGKEIKFLLHFVKESKQDESGMPNNRFLAERTGGTYSTLKVQPAELEDSGVYFCASSQDRGQGETQYFGPGTRLLVL.

This clonotype was found many times. V gene TRBV9 combines with J gene TRBJ2-5; either TRBD1 or TRBD2 may supply D (6 bases each). Per the germline V gene, CDR1 is SGDLS and CDR2 is YYNGEE. The CDR3 runs 15 residues. V gave up 2 bases and J gave up 2 bases, with 13 bases separating them. The CDR3 sequence: CASSVREGGQETQYF. Written as DNA, the CDR3 is TGTGCCAGCAGCGTGAGGGAAGGGGGGCAAGAGACCCAGTACTTC.

The chain links TRBV28 to TRBJ2-2; a weak D match, TRBD2 (6 bases). The germline gives CDR1 MDHEN, CDR2 SYDVKM. The V gene lost 8 bases and the J gene lost 7 bases, with 14 bases spanning the gap. CDR3 length equals 13 residues. DNA for the CDR3: TGTGCCAGCCATACCGGGGGTGTCGGGGAGCTGTTTTTT. Translating gives CASHTGGVGELFF.

With respect to this clonotype: The CDR3 carries no conserved terminal phenylalanine or tryptophan, so it likely arises from a read error. This chain uses TRBV9 with TRBJ1-1; D gene uncertain. Germline CDR1 reads SGDLS; CDR2 reads YYNGEE. The CDR3 loop spans 14 amino acids. Trimming cost V 0 bases and J 3 bases, with 9 bases left between them. CDR3 nucleotides: TGTGCCAGCAGCGTAGGAGGCGGCCACACTGAAGCTTTCTTA. Protein: CASSVGGGHTEAFL.

The J gene is TRBJ1-2, the V gene TRBV14; 8 positions match TRBD1. Germline V gives CDR1 SGHDN, CDR2 FVKESK. J was trimmed by 8 bases and V by 5 bases; bases with no gene match: 10. The CDR3 is 14 residues long. The CDR3 DNA sequence: TGTGCCAGCAGCGACAGGGGCACGGTGCGAGGCTACACCTTC. The encoded protein is CASSDRGTVRGYTF.

This clonotype occurred a few times. Sequence at one end of the junction differs from germline and may be a read error. This chain links TRBV5-4 with TRBJ1-2; 7 bases align to TRBD1. Per germline, CDR1 SGHNT and CDR2 YYREEE (reference sequence). The CDR3 extends over 13 amino acids. The CDR3: CASSLQGQPPIHF. CDR3 in DNA: TGTGCCAGCAGCCTTCAGGGACAGCCTCCGATTCACTTC.

The V and J genes are TRBV18 and TRBJ2-1; 8 positions match TRBD2. Germline CDR1 and CDR2: KGHSH and LQKENI. The CDR3 has 13 residues. V lost 4 bases and J lost 10; bases outside the gene matches: 6. CDR3 in DNA: TGTGCCAGCTCACTTCCGGGACTAGGGGAGCAGTTCTTC. Its translation: CASSLPGLGEQFF. Drawing the rest from reference TRBV18 and TRBJ2-1, the complete variable domain is NAGVMQNPRHLVRRRGQEARLRCSPMKGHSHVYWYRQLPEEGLKFMVYLQKENIIDESGMPKERFSAEFPKEGPSILRIQQVVRGDSAAYFCASSLPGLGEQFFGPGTRLTVL.

This clonotype showed up just a few times. The chain has TRBV4-3 and TRBJ2-2, with D perhaps TRBD1 (6 bases). CDR1 is LGHNA and CDR2 is YSLEER in the germline V gene. V was pared by 2 bases and J by 0 bases, with 7 bases between. CDR3 length: 15 amino acids. The CDR3 spells CASSQRTANTGELFF. The CDR3 bases are TGCGCCAGCAGCCAACGGACAGCGAACACCGGGGAGCTGTTTTTT.

This clonotype was observed a handful of times. This rearrangement joins TRBV12-3 or TRBV12-4 to TRBJ1-1; D is unclear. This CDR3 comprises 14 residues. V was cut by 3 bases and J by 1 base, with 9 bases left in between. This CDR3 is CASSFERANTEAFF. The CDR3 DNA reads TGTGCCAGCAGTTTCGAAAGGGCGAACACTGAAGCTTTCTTT.

This clonotype was observed many times. This chain connects TRBV28 to TRBJ2-5; the D call may be TRBD1 or TRBD2 (7 bases each). Germline loops: CDR1 MDHEN, CDR2 SYDVKM. V lost 3 bases to trimming and J lost 0 bases, with 17 bases between them. This CDR3 is built from 17 residues. The CDR3 bases are TGTGCCAGCAGTTTTAGGGGAGGGGGCCCGAACCAAGAGACCCAGTACTTC. Protein sequence: CASSFRGGGPNQETQYF.

The rearrangement uses TRBV6-5 and TRBJ2-3; TRBD2 might be the D (7 bases). Trimming left V 2 bases short and J 3 bases short, with 12 bases between. The CDR3 is 15 amino acids. The germline V gene has CDR1 MNHEY and CDR2 SVGAGI. The CDR3 loop reads CASSYQGRGTDTQYF. DNA for the CDR3: TGTGCCAGCAGTTACCAGGGGAGGGGAACAGATACGCAGTATTTT.

This clonotype was detected a few times. The chain recombines TRBV7-9 with TRBJ2-2; no firm D call. Trimming left V 1 base short and J 5 bases short, with 11 bases between. This CDR3 is built from 15 residues. Germline values: CDR1 SEHNR, CDR2 FQNEAQ (reference sequence). The CDR3: CASSLGQAETGELFF. The CDR3, as DNA: TGTGCCAGCAGCTTAGGGCAGGCCGAGACCGGGGAGCTGTTTTTT.

This clonotype came up a few times. The J gene is TRBJ1-5, the V gene TRBV6-6, with D uncertain. Germline values: CDR1 MNHNY, CDR2 SVGAGI (reference sequence). The CDR3 runs to 14 residues. V was pared by 8 bases and J by 0 bases, with 11 bases between. CDR3 nucleotide sequence: TGTGCCAGCCAGACTCTTCATAGCAATCAGCCCCAGCATTTT. This codes for CASQTLHSNQPQHF.

This clonotype has only a few counts. The rearrangement links TRBV21-1 to TRBJ2-1. TRBV21-1 is flagged as a pseudogene. The CDR3 is made up of 16 amino acids. This CDR3 reads CASSKAEPHGYNEQFF. CDR3 DNA: TGTGCCAGCAGCAAAGCTGAACCTCACGGGTACAATGAGCAGTTCTTC.

This clonotype was observed a few times. This sequence joins TRBV4-3 and TRBJ2-2; 7 nucleotides align to TRBD1. Trimming removed 3 bases from V and 5 bases from J; junction bases left unmatched: 3. This CDR3 spans 14 amino acids. From germline, CDR1 is LGHNA and CDR2 YSLEER. The CDR3 loop reads CASSQETGTGELFF. The CDR3 DNA follows: TGCGCCAGCAGCCAGGAGACAGGGACCGGGGAGCTGTTTTTT.

There are a few counts of this clonotype. The chain's CDR3 is CASSFQGASPLHF. CDR3 bases: TGTGCCAGCAGTTTCCAGGGGGCTTCACCCCTCCACTTT. The chain is built from TRBV12-3 or TRBV12-4 and TRBJ1-6, with 8 bases fitting TRBD1. The CDR3 runs to 13 residues. With 3 bases clipped from V and 9 bases from J, the junction kept 1 base outside the gene matches.

This sequence joins TRBV7-9 and TRBJ2-1; D gene uncertain. This CDR3 spans 14 amino acids. Germline CDR1 and CDR2: SEHNR and FQNEAQ (reference sequence). V was trimmed by 1 base and J by 3 bases, leaving 7 bases between them. Written as DNA, the CDR3 is TGTGCCAGCAGCTTAGTGTCGGTCTACAATGAGCAGTTCTTC. Its protein product is CASSLVSVYNEQFF.

The V and J genes are TRBV5-1 and TRBJ1-1; D uncertain. Germline V lookup: CDR1 SGHRS, CDR2 YFSETQ. The CDR3 covers 14 residues. V lost 0 bases, J lost 7 bases, and 13 bases lay in between. The CDR3: CASSLAWQGVEAFF. In nucleotides, the CDR3 is TGCGCCAGCAGCTTGGCCTGGCAAGGAGTTGAAGCTTTCTTT.

This clonotype was observed a handful of times. J is TRBJ1-1 and V is TRBV7-9; tentatively, D is TRBD1 (6 bases). This CDR3 comprises 13 residues. Germline values: CDR1 SEHNR, CDR2 FQNEAQ (reference sequence). With 5 bases removed from V and 8 bases from J, the gap between germline ends came to 15 bases. The CDR3 coding sequence is TGTGCCAGCAGCCCTTCAGGGCAGGGGGAAGCTTTCTTT. This encodes CASSPSGQGEAFF. Drawing the rest from reference TRBV7-9 and TRBJ1-1, the complete variable domain is DTGVSQNPRHKITKRGQNVTFRCDPISEHNRLYWYRQTLGQGPEFLTYFQNEAQLEKSRLLSDRFSAERPKGSFSTLEIQRTEQGDSAMYLCASSPSGQGEAFFGQGTRLTVV.

This clonotype was counted a few times. The chain employs TRBV2 and TRBJ2-7; D remains ambiguous. CDR1 SNHLY and CDR2 FYNNEI come from the germline V gene. The CDR3 spans 15 residues. V was pared by 7 bases and J by 1 base, with 17 bases between. The CDR3 here is CASTGQATTSYEQYF. The CDR3 DNA follows: TGTGCCAGCACTGGCCAGGCGACAACTTCCTACGAGCAGTACTTC.

This clonotype has a handful of counts. The chain is built from TRBV6-5 and TRBJ1-1; D perhaps matches TRBD1 (5 bases). Germline V gene lookup returns CDR1 MNHEY and CDR2 SVGAGI. The CDR3 runs 14 residues. Trimming took 4 bases from V and 5 from J, leaving 14 bases between them. The CDR3, as DNA: TGTGCCAGCAGTTCCCTCGAACAGGTAACTGAAGCTTTCTTT. Translated: CASSSLEQVTEAFF.

This clonotype was found many times. The CDR3 DNA is TGTGCCAGCAGTCGGCGCACAGGGGAACGTTCACCCCTCCACTTT. Encoded protein: CASSRRTGERSPLHF. V gene TRBV6-6 combines with J gene TRBJ1-6; 7 nucleotides agree with TRBD1. The length of the CDR3 is 15 residues. The germline gives CDR1 MNHNY, CDR2 SVGAGI (reference sequence). After removal of 5 bases from V and 9 bases from J, the junction contained 10 bases not matched to a gene.

This clonotype was counted between two and nine times. The chain recombines TRBV28 with TRBJ2-7; TRBD1 matches 7 bases. Germline-derived CDR1 and CDR2 are MDHEN and SYDVKM. This CDR3 is 15 amino acids long. After removal of 7 bases from V and 1 base from J, the junction contained 10 bases not matched to a gene. CDR3 in amino acids: CASKLSGQPSYEQYF. The CDR3, as DNA: TGTGCCAGCAAGCTTTCGGGACAGCCATCCTACGAGCAGTACTTC. Full variable domain (outside the CDR3, taken from reference TRBV28 and TRBJ2-7): DVKVTQSSRYLVKRTGEKVFLECVQDMDHENMFWYRQDPGLGLRLIYFSYDVKMKEKGDIPEGYSVSREKKERFSLILESASTNQTSMYLCASKLSGQPSYEQYFGPGTRLTVT.

This clonotype turned up a few times. The chain uses TRBV4-2 and TRBJ2-7; D uncertain. V gave up 1 base and J gave up 0 bases, with 13 bases separating them. The germline V gene has CDR1 LGHNA and CDR2 YNFKEQ. The CDR3 sequence is 16 residues long. The CDR3, as DNA: TGTGCCAGCAGCCAAGTACAAGCGCTAAGCTCCTACGAGCAGTACTTC. Translating it yields CASSQVQALSSYEQYF.

The chain couples TRBV3-1 to TRBJ1-1; possible D gene TRBD1, 5 bases. The CDR3 spans 17 residues. The germline gives CDR1 LGHDT, CDR2 YNNKEL (reference sequence). V was pared by 4 bases and J by 1 base, with 19 bases between. The DNA for the CDR3 is TGTGCCAGCAGCCCCAAAGGGGCTCGACCACGGAACACTGAAGCTTTCTTT. Translating gives CASSPKGARPRNTEAFF.